Listed here are 13 T cell receptor beta chains from one sample, sequenced in a study of blood T cell repertoires in COVID-19. TCRdb's copy holds only in-frame clones and misses some; the assay was immunoSEQ multiplex PCR. The table has some 160,000 clones, under 90% seen once. Sequences were obtained from PBMCs or T cells enriched from blood (not recorded which). The receptors were gathered from a woman in her forties or fifties who had recovered from COVID-19.

The chain combines TRBV28 with TRBJ1-1; weak D call: TRBD1 (5 bases). Germline-derived CDR1 and CDR2 are MDHEN and SYDVKM. V was trimmed by 6 bases and J by 4 bases, leaving 15 bases between them. The length of the CDR3 is 14 residues. CDR3 residues: CASRSGFGITEAFF. Here the CDR3 DNA reads TGTGCCAGCAGGTCAGGGTTTGGGATCACTGAAGCTTTCTTT.

The gene calls are TRBV7-2 and TRBJ2-4, with 12 bases matching TRBD1. The CDR3 totals 19 residues. V lost 5 bases, J lost 2 bases, and 13 bases stayed unmatched. Germline V CDR1 and CDR2: SGHTA, FQGNSA. The CDR3 here is CASSHLGQGAVGTKNIQYF. CDR3 sequence (DNA): TGTGCCAGCAGCCACCTGGGACAGGGGGCTGTAGGGACCAAAAACATTCAGTACTTC.

The J gene is TRBJ2-2, the V gene TRBV7-2; 8 bases align to TRBD1. V dropped 0 bases and J dropped 7; count of bases not matched to a gene: 4. Germline CDR1 and CDR2: SGHTA and FQGNSA. The CDR3 loop spans 15 amino acids. The CDR3 region is CASSLARTGNGELFF. The CDR3 DNA reads TGTGCCAGCAGCTTAGCTAGGACAGGGAACGGGGAGCTGTTTTTT.

The rearrangement uses TRBV29-1 and TRBJ2-7; the match to TRBD2 covers 8 bases. CDR3 length: 15 residues. CDR1 is SQVTM and CDR2 is ANQGSEA in the germline V gene. The J segment lost 0 bases and the V segment lost 6 bases, leaving 10 bases of the junction unmatched. The CDR3 region is CSVVLGSGSSYEQYF. The CDR3 nucleotides read TGCAGCGTAGTCTTGGGGAGCGGGAGCTCCTACGAGCAGTACTTC.

This clone was seen a single time. V and J are TRBV6-6 and TRBJ1-5, with 9 bases lining up with TRBD1. J gave up 6 bases and V 3 bases, and 6 bases lay outside the gene matches. CDR1 and CDR2 from the germline V gene are MNHNY and SVGAGI (reference sequence). This CDR3 is built from 15 residues. The CDR3 protein is CASSYTQGAGQPQHF. For the CDR3, the DNA is TGTGCCAGCAGTTATACACAGGGGGCGGGTCAGCCCCAGCATTTT.

The chain carries TRBV7-9 and TRBJ2-2; 14 bases match TRBD2. The CDR3 runs to 19 residues. Germline-derived CDR1 and CDR2 are SEHNR and FQNEAQ (reference sequence). V lost 4 bases to trimming and J lost 2 bases; unmatched junction nucleotides: 9. CDR3 region: CASSSSPGLAGVNTGELFF. The DNA for the CDR3 is TGTGCCAGCAGCTCGTCACCGGGACTAGCGGGAGTAAACACCGGGGAGCTGTTTTTT.

This sequence joins TRBV6-5 and TRBJ2-1; D not resolved. This CDR3 region has 15 residues. Germline assignment: CDR1 MNHEY and CDR2 SVGAGI. V was shortened by 4 bases and J by 0 bases, with 10 bases between the two germline ends. Here the CDR3 DNA reads TGTGCCAGCAGTTTCCTCAAGAGCTCCTACAATGAGCAGTTCTTC. Translation: CASSFLKSSYNEQFF.

A single count supports this clone. The gene calls are TRBV14 and TRBJ2-7; tentatively, D is TRBD2 (6 bases). Between the trimmed V and J ends, which lost 2 bases and 2 bases, there was a span of 13 bases. CDR1 is SGHDN, CDR2 FVKESK, per germline. The CDR3 totals 15 residues. The CDR3 reads CASSQFLAPTYEQYF. The CDR3 DNA is TGTGCCAGCAGCCAATTCCTAGCGCCTACCTACGAGCAGTACTTC.

The chain carries TRBV7-2 and TRBJ1-5; D is unclear. This CDR3 is 16 amino acids long. Trimming removed 1 base at V and 5 bases at J, with 15 bases between. From germline, CDR1 is SGHTA and CDR2 FQGNSA. This CDR3 reads CASSLGSRFSDQPQHF. Here the CDR3 DNA reads TGTGCCAGCAGCTTAGGCTCTAGGTTCTCGGATCAGCCCCAGCATTTT.

V is TRBV18 and J is TRBJ2-5; D possibly corresponds to TRBD2 (5 bases). The ends were cut back, 1 base at V and 3 bases at J, with 18 bases in the middle. The CDR3 contains 17 residues. Germline CDR1 and CDR2: KGHSH and LQKENI. The CDR3 coding sequence is TGTGCCAGCTCACCACTAGCGACTGCCGGGGTGAAAGAGACCCAGTACTTC. Amino acid sequence: CASSPLATAGVKETQYF. Complete variable domain (other parts from reference TRBV18 and TRBJ2-5): NAGVMQNPRHLVRRRGQEARLRCSPMKGHSHVYWYRQLPEEGLKFMVYLQKENIIDESGMPKERFSAEFPKEGPSILRIQQVVRGDSAAYFCASSPLATAGVKETQYFGPGTRLLVL.

The rearrangement uses TRBV19 and TRBJ2-3; no clear D gene. Germline-derived CDR1 and CDR2 are LNHDA and SQIVND (reference sequence). Trimming removed 4 bases from V and 4 bases from J, with 9 bases in between. The CDR3 totals 13 residues. CDR3 sequence: CASSSGRPDTQYF. As DNA, the CDR3 is TGTGCCAGTAGTAGCGGAAGACCAGATACGCAGTATTTT.

The rearrangement links TRBV7-9 to TRBJ1-1; D call uncertain. The CDR3 length is 13 residues. V lost 5 bases and J 10 bases, leaving 17 bases between the germline ends. Per the germline V gene, CDR1 is SEHNR and CDR2 is FQNEAQ (reference sequence). DNA for the CDR3: TGTGCCAGCAGCCTTCAAAAAACTGATCTAGCTTTCTTT. This gives the protein CASSLQKTDLAFF.

This chain connects TRBV25-1 to TRBJ2-1; TRBD2 might be the D (5 bases). The CDR3 is made up of 15 amino acids. Germline CDR1 reads MGHDK; CDR2 reads SYGVNS. The V end lost 6 bases, the J end lost 0 bases, and 12 bases lay between the germline ends. The CDR3 is CASRGSGSSYNEQFF. The CDR3 DNA reads as TGTGCCAGCAGGGGAAGCGGAAGCTCCTACAATGAGCAGTTCTTC.